This T cell receptor beta chain emerged from a study of blood T cell repertoires in COVID-19. Study as a whole: Acute and convalescent COVID-19 specimens originated in the United States, Italy and Spain. Nucleic acid was either cDNA or gDNA, and it came from T cells, B-cell-depleted T cells, or PBMCs.

Trimming shortened V by 0 bases and J by 5 bases, and 13 bases separated the two germline ends. In germline, CDR1 is LGHNA, CDR2 YSLEER. The CDR3 runs 15 residues. In the original analysis: The authors estimated nucleated cell counts from reference gene primer amplification. Produced via immunoSEQ multiplex PCR; TCRdb's table is partial and in-frame only. The DNA gave D and trimming, while V, J and clone size come from that table. The table shows a few hundred thousand clones, with approximately 80% occurring only once. What was sequenced was peripheral blood. This clonotype originated in a human donor in a cohort sampled during active COVID-19. The rearrangement uses TRBV4-3 and TRBJ1-2, with D possibly TRBD1 on 5 matching bases. In DNA, the CDR3 is TGCGCCAGCAGCCAAGAAGAGGACATCTCTTATGGCTACACCTTC. It specifies CASSQEEDISYGYTF.